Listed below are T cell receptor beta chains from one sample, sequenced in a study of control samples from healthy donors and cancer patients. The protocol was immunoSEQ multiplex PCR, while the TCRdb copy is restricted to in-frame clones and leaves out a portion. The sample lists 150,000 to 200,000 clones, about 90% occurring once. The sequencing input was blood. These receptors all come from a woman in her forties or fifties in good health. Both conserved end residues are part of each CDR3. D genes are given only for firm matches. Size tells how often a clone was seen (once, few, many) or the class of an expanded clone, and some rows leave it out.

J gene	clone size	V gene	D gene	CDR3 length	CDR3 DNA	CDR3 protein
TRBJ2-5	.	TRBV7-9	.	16	TGTGCCAGCAGGTCACTTGGGACGGGCTCGGGAGAGACCCAGTACTTC	CASRSLGTGSGETQYF
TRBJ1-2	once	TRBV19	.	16	TGTGCCAGTAGTCAGTTGCAGGGCTCCTACGGCTATGGCTACACCTTC	CASSQLQGSYGYGYTF
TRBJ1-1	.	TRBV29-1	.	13	TGCAGCGTTAGTCTCGGGGCGAACACTGAAGCTTTCTTT	CSVSLGANTEAFF
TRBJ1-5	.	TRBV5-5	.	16	TGTGCCAGCAGCTTAGGGGTCAGGGCGAATAGTCAGCCCCAGCATTTT	CASSLGVRANSQPQHF
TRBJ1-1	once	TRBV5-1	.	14	TGCGCCAGCAGCTTGGGACAAAGGAACACTGAAGCTTTCTTT	CASSLGQRNTEAFF
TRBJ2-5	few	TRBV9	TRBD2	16	TGTGCCAGCAGCGTAGAAGCGGGGCATACCCAAGAGACCCAGTACTTC	CASSVEAGHTQETQYF
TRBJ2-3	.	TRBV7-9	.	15	TGTGCCAGCAGCCGCAACATGGGTGCGACAGATACGCAGTATTTT	CASSRNMGATDTQYF
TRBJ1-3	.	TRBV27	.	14	TGTGCCAGCAGTTTACGGGGAACTGGAAACACCATATATTTT	CASSLRGTGNTIYF
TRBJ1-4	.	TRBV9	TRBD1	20	TGTGCCAGCAGCCCCATGGGAACCGGGACAGGGTTAAGAACTAATGAAAAACTGTTTTTT	CASSPMGTGTGLRTNEKLFF
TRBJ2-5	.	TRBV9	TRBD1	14	TGTGCCAGCAACTCGGGACAGGGAGTGGAGACCCAGTACTTC	CASNSGQGVETQYF
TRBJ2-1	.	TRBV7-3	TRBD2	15	TGTGCCAGCAGCTCCTTAGCGGGAGGATACAATGAGCAGTTCTTC	CASSSLAGGYNEQFF
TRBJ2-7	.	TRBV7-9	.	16	TGTGCCAGCAGCTTAGCCCCCGGTCTCTCACTATACGAGCAGTACTTC	CASSLAPGLSLYEQYF
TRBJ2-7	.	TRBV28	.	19	TGTGCCAGCAGTTTAATTAGAGCGGGTGGGGCCTCGTTCTCCTACGAGCAGTACTTC	CASSLIRAGGASFSYEQYF
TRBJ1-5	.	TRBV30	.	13	TGTGCCTGGAGTCGTCAGGGAGGTCAGCCCCAGCATTTT	CAWSRQGGQPQHF
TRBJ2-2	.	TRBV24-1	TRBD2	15	TGTGCCACCAGTGATGCGACCCGGGGGGTCGGGGAGCTGTTTTTT	CATSDATRGVGELFF
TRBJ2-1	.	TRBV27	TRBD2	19	TGTGCCAGCAATAAACCACCTAGCGGGGGGGGTTTATCCTACAATGAGCAGTTCTTC	CASNKPPSGGGLSYNEQFF
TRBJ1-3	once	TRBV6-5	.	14	TGTGCCAGCAGTCGGGGGTTCATTGGAAACACCATATATTTT	CASSRGFIGNTIYF
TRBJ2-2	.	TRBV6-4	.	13	TGTGCCAGCAGCCGCGACTGGGCCGGGGAGCTGTTTTTT	CASSRDWAGELFF
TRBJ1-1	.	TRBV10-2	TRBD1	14	TGCGCCAGCAGACTGACAGGGTTGAACACTGAAGCTTTCTTT	CASRLTGLNTEAFF
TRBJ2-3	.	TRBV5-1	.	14	TGCGCCAGCAGCTTCGGTCTCCGGACAGATACGCAGTATTTT	CASSFGLRTDTQYF
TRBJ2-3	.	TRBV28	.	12	TGTGCCAGCAGTGAGGCGATGGATACGCAGTATTTT	CASSEAMDTQYF
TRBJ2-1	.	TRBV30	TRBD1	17	TGTGCCTTTGCACGGGACAGGTCTAGTAACTCCTACAATGAGCAGTTCTTC	CAFARDRSSNSYNEQFF
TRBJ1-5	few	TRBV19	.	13	TGTGCCAGTAGAAGGTTTAGCAATCAGCCCCAGCATTTT	CASRRFSNQPQHF
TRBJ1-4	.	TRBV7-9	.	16	TGTGCCAGCAGCTTCCCCACCCGACTGCCTAATGAAAAACTGTTTTTT	CASSFPTRLPNEKLFF
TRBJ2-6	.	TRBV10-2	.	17	TGCGCCAGCAGTGAAGCAGCAGTGAGCTCTGGGGCCAACGTCCTGACTTTC	CASSEAAVSSGANVLTF
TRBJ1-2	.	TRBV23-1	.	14	TGCGCCAGCCCTCCCTGGGGGGGGGCGTCCGGCTACACCTTC	CASPPWGGASGYTF
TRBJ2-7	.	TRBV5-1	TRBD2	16	TGCGCCAGCAGCACGTGGGGGACTAGCGGGAACCACGAGCAGTACTTC	CASSTWGTSGNHEQYF
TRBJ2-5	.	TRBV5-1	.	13	TGCGCCAGCAGCTTGGGGACTGGAGAGACCCAGTACTTC	CASSLGTGETQYF